These 10 T cell receptor beta chains originate from one sample sequenced in a study of blood T cells in healthy people across ages. It was with a sample-barcoded 5' primer and a J-beta primer mix that a second PCR of about 6 to 12 cycles was run. Using its own MiXCR run on the 5' RACE reads, TCRdb lists one record per CDR3 protein. The sample contains about 1.8 million distinct CDR3 sequences, around 48% of which appear only once. The sequencing input was blood. The receptors come from a woman between 40 and 55 years old in good health.

This clonotype was observed a single time. It may be a read error: a sequence one base away is much more abundant. The gene calls are TRBV7-9 and TRBJ2-7; D could derive from TRBD1 or TRBD2 (5 bases each). The CDR3 has 15 amino acids. Germline-derived CDR1 and CDR2 are SEHNR and FQNEAQ (reference sequence). V shed 4 bases and J shed 0 bases, with 13 bases lying between them. The CDR3 loop is CASSSDGGSSYEQYF. CDR3 bases: TGTGCCAGCAGCTCAGATGGGGGAAGCTCCTACGAGCAGTACTTC.

This clonotype was detected once. The chain couples TRBV24-1 to TRBJ2-3; D could derive from TRBD1 or TRBD2 (6 bases each). V lost 4 bases and J 2 bases, leaving 12 bases between the germline ends. The CDR3 contains 15 residues. Germline values: CDR1 KGHDR, CDR2 SFDVKD. The CDR3 DNA is TGTGCCACCAGTGAAGTAAGGGGGGACACAGATACGCAGTATTTT. Amino acids: CATSEVRGDTDTQYF.

CDR3 amino acids: CASRPGATAGYTF. The CDR3 nucleotides read TGTGCCAGCAGACCAGGGGCGACTGCTGGCTACACCTTC. The chain links TRBV7-2 to TRBJ1-2; weak D call: TRBD1 (6 bases). This CDR3 spans 13 amino acids. CDR1 is SGHTA and CDR2 is FQGNSA in the germline V gene. V was cut by 6 bases and J by 7 bases, with 15 bases left in between.

The chain is built from TRBV4-1 and TRBJ2-5; perhaps TRBD2 as D (5 bases). The CDR3 is made up of 16 amino acids. Trimming cost V 1 base and J 1 base, with 13 bases left between them. Germline V lookup: CDR1 MGHRA, CDR2 YSYEKL. This CDR3 is CASSQVGVSIQETQYF. The CDR3 bases are TGCGCCAGCAGCCAAGTCGGGGTGAGCATCCAAGAGACCCAGTACTTC.

This clonotype was counted between two and nine times. The chain is built from TRBV21-1 and TRBJ2-4; TRBD1 is taken as the D call from the table, unchecked against the DNA. TRBV21-1 is reported as a pseudogene. There are 16 residues in the CDR3. The CDR3 loop is CASSKVGQGRKNIQYF. As DNA, the CDR3 is TGTGCCAGCAGCAAAGTTGGGCAGGGTCGCAAAAACATTCAGTACTTC.

This clonotype was found a few times. The chain joins TRBV7-2 to TRBJ2-3, with 13 bases fitting TRBD2. This CDR3 comprises 16 residues. Looked up from germline, CDR1 is SGHTA and CDR2 is FQGNSA. Unmatched junction bases numbered 5, after V lost 6 bases and J lost 2 bases. The CDR3 nucleotides are TGTACCAGCAGTCTCGGACTAGCGGGGGCCACAGATACGCAGTATTTT. This translates into CTSSLGLAGATDTQYF.

As regards this clonotype: One end of the junction is discordant with germline, which a read error may explain. The CDR3 loop reads CSARGDSINEKLFF. The CDR3 bases are TGCAGTGCTAGAGGGGACAGTATAAATGAAAAGCTGTTTTTT. V usage is TRBV20-1 and J usage is TRBJ1-4; 7 bases match TRBD1. This CDR3 has 14 amino acids. Germline CDR1 is DFQATT and CDR2 is SNEGSKA (reference sequence).

This clonotype has a handful of counts. The chain has TRBV20-1 and TRBJ2-5; D possibly matches TRBD1 or TRBD2 (5 bases each). From germline, CDR1 is DFQATT and CDR2 SNEGSKA (reference sequence). The V and J ends lost 6 bases and 5 bases respectively, with 19 bases between them. The CDR3 length is 14 residues. The DNA of the CDR3 is TGCAGTGCGAAACCCGGGACGCCTCTGGAGACCCAGTACTTC. It codes for CSAKPGTPLETQYF.

This rearrangement joins TRBV5-6 to TRBJ2-7; tentative D call: TRBD1 (5 bases). The CDR3 consists of 18 residues. The ends were cut back, 0 bases at V and 3 bases at J, with 22 bases in the middle. Looked up from germline, CDR1 is SGHDT and CDR2 is YYEEEE. The CDR3 region is CASSLEAGFGHQVYEQYF. CDR3 coding DNA: TGTGCCAGCAGCTTGGAAGCTGGGTTTGGACACCAAGTCTACGAGCAGTACTTC.

The chain links TRBV10-3 to TRBJ2-7; D remains ambiguous. Germline CDR1 reads ENHRY; CDR2 reads SYGVKD. Trimming cost V 4 bases and J 1 base, with 8 bases left between them. The CDR3 is made up of 13 amino acids. As DNA, the CDR3 is TGTGCCATCAGTGGGTCAGTTTCCTACGAGCAGTACTTC. Translating it yields CAISGSVSYEQYF.